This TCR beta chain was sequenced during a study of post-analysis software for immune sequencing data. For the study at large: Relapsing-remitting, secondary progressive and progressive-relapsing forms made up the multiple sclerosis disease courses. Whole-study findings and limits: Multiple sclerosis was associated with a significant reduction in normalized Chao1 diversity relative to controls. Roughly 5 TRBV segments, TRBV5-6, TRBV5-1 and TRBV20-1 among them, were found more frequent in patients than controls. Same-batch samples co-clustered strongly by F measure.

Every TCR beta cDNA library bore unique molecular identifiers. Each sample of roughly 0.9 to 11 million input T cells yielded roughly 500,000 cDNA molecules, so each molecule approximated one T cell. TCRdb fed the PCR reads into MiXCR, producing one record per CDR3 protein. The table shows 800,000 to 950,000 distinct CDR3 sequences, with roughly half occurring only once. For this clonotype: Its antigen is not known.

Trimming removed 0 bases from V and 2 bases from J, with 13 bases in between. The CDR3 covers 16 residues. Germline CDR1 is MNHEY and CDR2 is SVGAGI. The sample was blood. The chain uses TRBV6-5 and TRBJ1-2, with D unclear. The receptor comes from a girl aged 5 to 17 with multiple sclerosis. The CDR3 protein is CASSYSSTAENYGYTF. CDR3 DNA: TGTGCCAGCAGTTACTCGAGTACAGCCGAGAACTATGGCTACACCTTC.